A single sample gave rise to the 32 T cell receptor beta chains below, sequenced in a study of cytomegalovirus exposure and HLA in healthy donors. Use of 60 Vbeta and 13 Jbeta primers characterized the PCR. Data came from immunoSEQ multiplex PCR; TCRdb stores just in-frame clones and leaves some out. The table records about 250,000 clones, around two thirds of them present only once. The sequencing sample was made of PBMCs. The origin of the receptors is a female donor in good health and CMV-seronegative.

About this clone itself: One junction end does not reproduce the germline sequence, and a read error may be involved. The chain links TRBV7-9 to TRBJ2-1; 11 bases are a match to TRBD1. The CDR3 covers 16 residues. The germline V gene has CDR1 SEHNR and CDR2 FQNEAQ (reference sequence). For the CDR3, the DNA is TGTTCCAGCAGCCCCCACCGGGACAGGGGGGTCTATGAGCAGTTCTTC. As protein: CSSSPHRDRGVYEQFF. Looking up the rest from reference TRBV7-9 and TRBJ2-1 gives the full variable domain: DTGVSQNPRHKITKRGQNVTFRCDPISEHNRLYWYRQTLGQGPEFLTYFQNEAQLEKSRLLSDRFSAERPKGSFSTLEIQRTEQGDSAMYLCSSSPHRDRGVYEQFFGPGTRLTVL.

The chain links TRBV11-1 to TRBJ2-7, with 9 bases that match TRBD1. The CDR3 runs to 16 residues. Per germline, CDR1 SGHAT and CDR2 FQDESV (reference sequence). V gave up 5 bases and J gave up 2 bases; unmatched junction bases: 10. DNA for the CDR3: TGTGCCAGCAGCCCCCCGTCAGGGACAGGGCCCTACGAGCAGTACTTC. Translated, it gives CASSPPSGTGPYEQYF.

This clone was observed a single time. V is TRBV5-1 and J is TRBJ1-1; 9 bases align to TRBD1. The CDR3 loop spans 14 amino acids. Germline-derived CDR1 and CDR2 are SGHRS and YFSETQ. The trim removed 4 bases at V and 4 bases at J, leaving 5 bases unmatched. CDR3 in DNA: TGCGCCAGCAGCCTACAACAGGGGGCCACTGAAGCTTTCTTT. This translates into CASSLQQGATEAFF. Using reference TRBV5-1 and TRBJ1-1 for the parts outside the CDR3, the full variable domain is KAGVTQTPRYLIKTRGQQVTLSCSPISGHRSVSWYQQTPGQGLQFLFEYFSETQRNKGNFPGRFSGRQFSNSRSEMNVSTLELGDSALYLCASSLQQGATEAFFGQGTRLTVV.

The V call is TRBV5-6, the J call TRBJ2-7; D remains ambiguous. This CDR3 is 11 amino acids long. Germline V gene data show CDR1 as SGHDT and CDR2 as YYEEEE. With 3 bases removed from V and 2 bases from J, the gap between germline ends came to 3 bases. CDR3 sequence reads: CASSSAYEQYF. CDR3 nucleotide sequence: TGTGCCAGCAGCTCTGCCTACGAGCAGTACTTC.

The J gene is TRBJ2-3, the V gene TRBV27; D uncertain. This CDR3 is 13 amino acids long. Trimming took 2 bases from V and 6 from J, leaving 9 bases between them. Germline CDR1 reads MNHEY; CDR2 reads SMNVEV (reference sequence). The CDR3: CASSLRGWDTQYF. The DNA of the CDR3 is TGTGCCAGCAGTTTACGAGGATGGGATACGCAGTATTTT.

J is TRBJ1-6 and V is TRBV5-1; 7 nucleotides align to TRBD1. Per germline, CDR1 SGHRS and CDR2 YFSETQ. V dropped 1 base and J dropped 8; count of bases not matched to a gene: 6. CDR3 length equals 15 residues. This CDR3 reads CASSLTGGGDSPLHF. CDR3 DNA sequence: TGCGCCAGCAGCTTGACGGGAGGGGGCGATTCACCCCTCCACTTT.

J is TRBJ2-2 and V is TRBV7-9; D may be TRBD2 (6 bases). Trimming took off 5 bases at V and 0 bases at J, with 13 bases between the two ends. The CDR3 consists of 16 residues. Germline CDR1 reads SEHNR; CDR2 reads FQNEAQ (reference sequence). In nucleotides, the CDR3 is TGTGCCAGCAGCCCCCTAGCGTTTACGAACACCGGGGAGCTGTTTTTT. It encodes CASSPLAFTNTGELFF.

This clone has just a few counts. J is TRBJ2-1 and V is TRBV18; D is uncertain. The CDR3 loop spans 13 amino acids. Between the trimmed V and J ends, which lost 2 bases and 2 bases, there was a span of 4 bases. In germline, CDR1 is KGHSH, CDR2 LQKENI. DNA for the CDR3: TGTGCCAGCTCACCAACTACCTACAATGAGCAGTTCTTC. The encoded protein is CASSPTTYNEQFF.

This sequence joins TRBV7-2 and TRBJ2-1; D unresolved. The CDR3 sequence is 15 residues long. The V gene's germline CDR1 is SGHTA and CDR2 FQGNSA. The V gene lost 3 bases and the J gene lost 0 bases, with 9 bases spanning the gap. DNA for the CDR3: TGTGCCAGCAGCTTGACGAGGAGCTCCTACAATGAGCAGTTCTTC. This codes for CASSLTRSSYNEQFF.

This chain links TRBV7-2 with TRBJ1-2; 8 bases are a match to TRBD1. After removal of 7 bases from V and 1 base from J, the junction contained 5 bases not matched to a gene. Germline CDR1 SGHTA, CDR2 FQGNSA. The CDR3 loop spans 14 amino acids. The CDR3 coding sequence is TGTGCCAGCAACGGACAGGGAGGTAACTATGGCTACACCTTC. The encoded protein is CASNGQGGNYGYTF.

The chain has TRBV7-9 and TRBJ2-7, with 11 nucleotides matching TRBD2. The CDR3 sequence is 13 residues long. V gave up 7 bases and J gave up 5 bases; unmatched junction bases: 4. Germline CDR1 SEHNR, CDR2 FQNEAQ (reference sequence). The CDR3 loop is CASTGLAVDEQYF. CDR3 DNA sequence: TGTGCCAGCACGGGACTAGCGGTAGACGAGCAGTACTTC.

The CDR3 sequence: CSVDGDGYTF. The CDR3 region has the DNA TGCAGCGTTGATGGAGATGGCTACACCTTC. The gene calls are TRBV29-1 and TRBJ1-2; unclear D gene. Trimming took off 3 bases at V and 6 bases at J, with 5 bases between the two ends. This CDR3 contains 10 residues. The V gene's germline CDR1 is SQVTM and CDR2 ANQGSEA.

This rearrangement joins TRBV4-2 to TRBJ2-3, with D perhaps matching TRBD2 (6 bases). The CDR3 is 15 residues long. Deletions cut 0 bases from V and 7 bases from J, with 14 bases between. CDR1 is LGHNA and CDR2 is YNFKEQ in the germline V gene. This chain's CDR3 is CASSQELAVGNTQYF. CDR3 in DNA: TGTGCCAGCAGCCAAGAACTAGCTGTGGGGAATACGCAGTATTTT.

In nucleotides, the CDR3 is TGTGCCAGTAGCGAAAGGAGCTACTCTGGAAACACCATATATTTT. Amino acids: CASSERSYSGNTIYF. The chain couples TRBV19 to TRBJ1-3, with no clear D. The CDR3 consists of 15 residues. The germline CDR1 and CDR2 sequences are LNHDA and SQIVND (reference sequence). V was clipped by 6 bases and J by 0 bases, with 12 bases between them.

The chain links TRBV2 to TRBJ2-5, with D perhaps matching TRBD1 (8 bases). The J call may be incorrect, as the DNA end agrees better with TRBJ2-7. There are 17 residues in the CDR3. Per the germline V gene, CDR1 is SNHLY and CDR2 is FYNNEI. The CDR3 nucleotides read TGTGCCAGCAGTGTGGACAGGGAGGGGGTCATCCGCTACGAGCAGTACTTC. Its protein is CASSVDREGVIRYEQYF.

The chain couples TRBV7-2 to TRBJ2-7; TRBD2 matches at 11 bases. Trimming at V came to 10 bases and at J to 4 bases, leaving 9 bases not matched to a gene. The CDR3 loop spans 14 amino acids. CDR1 SGHTA and CDR2 FQGNSA come from the germline V gene. Here the CDR3 reads CAIPGASGRYEQYF. In DNA form, the CDR3 reads TGTGCCATTCCGGGGGCTAGCGGGAGGTACGAGCAGTACTTC. Complete variable domain (other parts from reference TRBV7-2 and TRBJ2-7): GAGVSQSPSNKVTEKGKDVELRCDPISGHTALYWYRQSLGQGLEFLIYFQGNSAPDKSGLPSDRFSAERTGGSVSTLTIQRTQQEDSAVYLCAIPGASGRYEQYFGPGTRLTVT.

This sequence joins TRBV15 and TRBJ2-1; 8 bases agree with TRBD1. The CDR3 covers 15 residues. CDR1 is LNHNV, CDR2 YYDKDF, per germline (reference sequence). V trimming: 6 bases; J trimming: 5 bases; junction bases outside the gene matches: 9. The CDR3 reads CATSTQGAEDNEQFF. The CDR3 bases are TGTGCCACCAGTACCCAGGGGGCGGAGGACAATGAGCAGTTCTTC.

About this clone: The identical CDR3 is also encoded by other nucleotide sequences in the sample. J is TRBJ2-7 and V is TRBV27; 10 bases fit TRBD1. The V segment lost 9 bases and the J segment 3 bases; nucleotides outside the gene matches: 2. This CDR3 has 12 residues. Germline CDR1 and CDR2: MNHEY and SMNVEV (reference sequence). Here the CDR3 reads CASRDRGYEQYF. Written as DNA, the CDR3 is TGTGCCAGTCGGGACAGGGGCTACGAGCAGTACTTC.

The chain has TRBV27 and TRBJ2-1; D is uncertain. V was clipped by 2 bases and J by 8 bases, with 7 bases between them. The CDR3 length is 12 residues. The germline V gene encodes CDR1 MNHEY and CDR2 SMNVEV (reference sequence). The CDR3 protein is CASSLTGHEQFF. DNA of the CDR3: TGTGCCAGCAGTTTAACGGGTCATGAGCAGTTCTTC.

The chain is built from TRBV10-2 and TRBJ2-3; 7 bases are a match to TRBD1. The V gene's germline CDR1 is WSHSY and CDR2 SAAADI. J gave up 2 bases and V 6 bases, and 8 bases lay outside the gene matches. This CDR3 has 15 amino acids. The CDR3 region is CASSRPDRATDTQYF. CDR3 coding DNA: TGCGCCAGCAGCCGCCCTGACAGGGCCACAGATACGCAGTATTTT.

The chain employs TRBV12-5 and TRBJ1-2; D unresolved. V gave up 1 base and J gave up 8 bases, with 14 bases separating them. The CDR3 is 14 residues long. CDR1 is LGHNT, CDR2 FRNRAP, per germline. The DNA for the CDR3 is TGTGCTAGTGGTTTGGATTCCGGGTATGGCGGCTACACCTTC. Its protein is CASGLDSGYGGYTF.

This chain joins TRBV5-1 and TRBJ1-4; TRBD1 matches 10 bases. The CDR3 spans 14 residues. The trim removed 7 bases at V and 6 bases at J, leaving 6 bases unmatched. Germline CDR1 reads SGHRS; CDR2 reads YFSETQ. CDR3 loop: CASGTGELDEKLFF. CDR3 DNA: TGCGCCAGCGGGACAGGGGAGTTAGATGAAAAACTGTTTTTT.

The chain links TRBV27 to TRBJ1-5; 7 positions agree with TRBD1. In germline, CDR1 is MNHEY, CDR2 SMNVEV (reference sequence). This CDR3 comprises 14 residues. J was trimmed by 4 bases and V by 3 bases; bases with no gene match: 3. The CDR3 loop is CASSFAGGNQPQHF. The CDR3, as DNA: TGTGCCAGCAGTTTTGCAGGGGGAAATCAGCCCCAGCATTTT.

V and J are TRBV14 and TRBJ1-2; D call uncertain. CDR1 and CDR2 from the germline V gene are SGHDN and FVKESK. V lost 1 base to trimming and J lost 0 bases, with 15 bases between them. The CDR3 is 17 residues long. The CDR3, as DNA: TGTGCCAGCAGCCAAGGATTTAGCGGGTCCTCTAACTATGGCTACACCTTC. This sequence encodes CASSQGFSGSSNYGYTF.

The chain has TRBV5-1 and TRBJ2-6; 7 nucleotides line up with TRBD2. Germline V gene data show CDR1 as SGHRS and CDR2 as YFSETQ. The CDR3 is 16 residues long. Germline trimming cut 4 bases from V and 3 bases from J; bases unmatched to any gene: 7. The CDR3 here is CASSPPSGGGANVLTF. In nucleotides, the CDR3 is TGCGCCAGCAGCCCCCCGTCGGGGGGTGGGGCCAACGTCCTGACTTTC.

This clone has just one count. This chain connects TRBV19 to TRBJ1-1; D is perhaps TRBD1 (6 bases). The V gene lost 3 bases and the J gene lost 3 bases, with 11 bases spanning the gap. The CDR3 has 14 residues. Germline V CDR1 and CDR2: LNHDA, SQIVND (reference sequence). In nucleotides, the CDR3 is TGTGCCAGTAGTATTCCAGGGGCGGACACTGAAGCTTTCTTT. Its protein product is CASSIPGADTEAFF.

The chain joins TRBV11-3 to TRBJ2-1; 8 bases line up with TRBD2. This CDR3 has 17 amino acids. The germline CDR1 and CDR2 sequences are SGHNT and YENEEA. Trimming at V came to 5 bases and at J to 4 bases, leaving 13 bases not matched to a gene. The CDR3 loop reads CASSPSEVAGSYNEQFF. CDR3 DNA sequence: TGTGCCAGCAGCCCCTCGGAGGTAGCGGGGTCTTACAATGAGCAGTTCTTC.

The J gene is TRBJ1-2, the V gene TRBV19; D is undetermined. The CDR3 runs to 14 residues. Trimming took off 6 bases at V and 0 bases at J, with 11 bases between the two ends. Germline CDR1 LNHDA, CDR2 SQIVND (reference sequence). CDR3 bases: TGTGCCAGTAGCACCCTTCGGGCTAACTATGGCTACACCTTC. Its translation is CASSTLRANYGYTF.

This clone was counted a few times. The chain uses TRBV6-5 and TRBJ1-1; D is ambiguous. V was pared by 9 bases and J by 7 bases, with 15 bases between. Looked up from germline, CDR1 is MNHEY and CDR2 is SVGAGI. The CDR3 runs 12 residues. CDR3 nucleotide sequence: TGTGCCAGTCGACGAACAGAAAATGAAGCTTTCTTT. This gives the protein CASRRTENEAFF.

The rearrangement links TRBV11-2 to TRBJ2-7, with 7 bases lining up with TRBD2. Germline V CDR1 and CDR2: SGHAT, FQNNGV. V lost 1 base and J lost 0; bases outside the gene matches: 3. The CDR3 loop spans 15 amino acids. CDR3 in DNA: TGTGCCAGCAGCTTAGGTGCTAGCGGCTCCTACGAGCAGTACTTC. It specifies CASSLGASGSYEQYF.

The chain combines TRBV11-2 with TRBJ2-7; TRBD1 might be the D (5 bases). This CDR3 region has 14 residues. Deletions cut 0 bases from V and 5 bases from J, with 11 bases between. Germline CDR1 is SGHAT and CDR2 is FQNNGV. This chain's CDR3 is CASSLDYVRDEQYF. DNA of the CDR3: TGTGCCAGCAGCTTAGATTATGTCAGGGACGAGCAGTACTTC.

This chain uses TRBV5-4 with TRBJ2-5; D might be TRBD2 (5 bases). Germline CDR1 reads SGHNT; CDR2 reads YYREEE (reference sequence). Trimming removed 3 bases from V and 1 base from J, with 10 bases in between. The CDR3 has 14 amino acids. As DNA, the CDR3 is TGTGCCAGCAGCTGGACGGGGTCCCAAGAGACCCAGTACTTC. Protein product: CASSWTGSQETQYF.